This entry lists 31 T cell receptor beta chains sequenced from one sample in a study of identical twins. TCRdb processed the 5' RACE reads anew with MiXCR; each CDR3 protein has one entry. The sample has 650,000 to 750,000 distinct CDR3 sequences, 21% seen once. This sample was also put to use in a study of T cells expressing NK-cell markers.

Sequencing was carried out using PBMCs. Source of these receptors: a young woman in good health.

V and J are TRBV20-1 and TRBJ2-7, with 8 positions matching TRBD2. Germline CDR1 is DFQATT and CDR2 is SNEGSKA (reference sequence). Unmatched junction bases numbered 7, after V lost 0 bases and J lost 0 bases. The CDR3 sequence is 16 residues long. CDR3 residues: CSARDLLAAVSYEQYF. CDR3 DNA: TGCAGTGCTAGAGACCTACTAGCGGCCGTCTCCTACGAGCAGTACTTC.

This clonotype was found many times. This chain joins TRBV12-3 or TRBV12-4 and TRBJ2-2; D possibly uses TRBD1 or TRBD2 (5 bases each). The CDR3 extends over 15 amino acids. Trimming took 6 bases from V and 5 from J, leaving 16 bases between them. CDR3 sequence (DNA): TGTGCCAGCAGACCAATGGTGGGGGAAACCGGGGAGCTGTTTTTT. It encodes CASRPMVGETGELFF.

This chain connects TRBV6-5 to TRBJ2-3; D unclear. The CDR3 is 14 residues long. Trimming took off 2 bases at V and 2 bases at J, with 8 bases between the two ends. The germline V gene encodes CDR1 MNHEY and CDR2 SVGAGI. CDR3 amino acids: CASSYPEVTDTQYF. In nucleotides, the CDR3 is TGTGCCAGCAGTTACCCTGAGGTCACAGATACGCAGTATTTT.

This chain links TRBV5-6 with TRBJ2-3; a possible D gene is TRBD2 (5 bases). Looked up from germline, CDR1 is SGHDT and CDR2 is YYEEEE. V shed 2 bases and J shed 2 bases, with 18 bases lying between them. CDR3 length equals 17 residues. The CDR3 region has the DNA TGTGCCAGCAGCTTCCGGAGGACCTCGCCCCACACAGATACGCAGTATTTT. Encoded protein: CASSFRRTSPHTDTQYF.

This clonotype was seen ten or more times. The chain combines TRBV12-3 or TRBV12-4 with TRBJ1-2; D ambiguous. There are 12 residues in the CDR3. V lost 3 bases and J lost 8, with 10 bases in between. This CDR3 is CASSFRARGYTF. The CDR3 nucleotides read TGTGCCAGCAGTTTCCGGGCTCGAGGCTACACCTTC.

This clonotype was counted only a few times. This chain connects TRBV20-1 to TRBJ2-7; D gene uncertain. Germline CDR1 DFQATT, CDR2 SNEGSKA (reference sequence). This CDR3 spans 14 amino acids. Trimming removed 6 bases from V and 4 bases from J, with 19 bases in between. Here the CDR3 reads CSADTTPNSYEQYF. The CDR3 nucleotides are TGCAGTGCGGATACGACTCCCAATTCGTACGAGCAGTACTTC.

In its sample, this clonotype was seen a few times. The CDR3 here is CAISPDRGGSNIQYF. CDR3 in DNA: TGTGCCATCAGCCCTGACAGGGGAGGGTCAAACATTCAGTACTTC. The chain employs TRBV10-3 and TRBJ2-4; a weak D match, TRBD1 (8 bases). There are 15 residues in the CDR3. Germline V lookup: CDR1 ENHRY, CDR2 SYGVKD. Trimming took 6 bases from V and 6 from J, leaving 18 bases between them.

CDR3 DNA: TGTGCCAGCAGCCAGGGGGGGTCGATACCGGGACCACCCTACGAGCAGTACTTC. It is translated as CASSQGGSIPGPPYEQYF. V usage is TRBV3-1 and J usage is TRBJ2-7; 7 positions agree with TRBD2. The CDR3 consists of 18 residues. In germline, CDR1 is LGHDT, CDR2 YNNKEL (reference sequence). With V trimmed by 3 bases and J by 2 bases, 16 bases remained unmatched.

This clonotype was observed a handful of times. This sequence joins TRBV20-1 and TRBJ2-5; no clear D. The CDR3 is made up of 10 amino acids. Germline CDR1 is DFQATT and CDR2 is SNEGSKA (reference sequence). V gave up 6 bases and J gave up 5 bases, with 7 bases separating them. CDR3 DNA sequence: TGCAGTGCCATCCGGGAGACCCAGTACTTC. Its protein product is CSAIRETQYF.

The J gene is TRBJ1-4, the V gene TRBV7-9, with D hard to call. This CDR3 is built from 13 residues. V dropped 8 bases and J dropped 2 bases, with 9 bases sitting between them. CDR1 and CDR2 (germline): SEHNR, FQNEAQ (reference sequence). CDR3 sequence: CASQRSTNEKLFF. DNA of the CDR3: TGTGCCAGCCAGCGTTCCACTAATGAAAAACTGTTTTTT.

This clonotype has just a few counts. This chain connects TRBV5-6 to TRBJ2-3, with D unclear. CDR3 length: 16 amino acids. Trimming shortened V by 0 bases and J by 2 bases, and 13 bases separated the two germline ends. Germline values: CDR1 SGHDT, CDR2 YYEEEE. The CDR3 loop reads CASSLVEWGYTDTQYF. CDR3 nucleotide sequence: TGTGCCAGCAGCTTGGTAGAGTGGGGATACACAGATACGCAGTATTTT.

This clonotype was seen only a few times. The chain couples TRBV12-3 or TRBV12-4 to TRBJ2-2, with D perhaps TRBD2 (6 bases). V dropped 6 bases and J dropped 1 base, with 21 bases sitting between them. This CDR3 region has 18 residues. In DNA, the CDR3 is TGTGCCAGCAGAACCCCCGGGGGAGTGCGGGTGAACACCGGGGAGCTGTTTTTT. Amino acid sequence: CASRTPGGVRVNTGELFF.

This clonotype was observed a handful of times. DNA for the CDR3: TGCAGCGGCAGAGGGACTAGCGGGAGCACAGATACGCAGTATTTT. Translation: CSGRGTSGSTDTQYF. V gene TRBV29-1 combines with J gene TRBJ2-3, with 12 bases lining up with TRBD2. Per germline, CDR1 SQVTM and CDR2 ANQGSEA. V gave up 7 bases and J gave up 0 bases; unmatched junction bases: 5. This CDR3 comprises 15 residues.

This clonotype was seen many times. The chain employs TRBV20-1 and TRBJ2-1; 10 bases align to TRBD2. Germline CDR1 DFQATT, CDR2 SNEGSKA (reference sequence). This CDR3 has 14 residues. The V segment lost 1 base and the J segment 9 bases; nucleotides outside the gene matches: 6. In DNA, the CDR3 is TGCAGTGCTAGAGCTAGCGGGAGTAGGGGTGAGCAGTTCTTC. Its protein product is CSARASGSRGEQFF.

The chain links TRBV20-1 to TRBJ2-7, with 8 bases aligning to TRBD1. The J segment lost 6 bases and the V segment lost 5 bases, leaving 9 bases of the junction unmatched. Germline-derived CDR1 and CDR2 are DFQATT and SNEGSKA (reference sequence). The CDR3 contains 13 residues. In nucleotides, the CDR3 is TGCAGTGCTCGCACGGGACAGGCGCCCGAGCAGTACTTC. Its translation is CSARTGQAPEQYF.

The J gene is TRBJ1-1, the V gene TRBV5-1; TRBD1 might be the D (5 bases). Germline V gives CDR1 SGHRS, CDR2 YFSETQ. Trimming took off 4 bases at V and 0 bases at J, with 10 bases between the two ends. The CDR3 sequence is 14 residues long. CDR3 nucleotide sequence: TGCGCCAGCAGCCTGGACACCTTGAACACTGAAGCTTTCTTT. This codes for CASSLDTLNTEAFF.

This clonotype was seen a few times. The chain has TRBV7-2 and TRBJ2-1, with 8 bases identical to TRBD2. After removal of 2 bases from V and 4 bases from J, the junction contained 7 bases not matched to a gene. CDR3 length: 16 amino acids. The germline gives CDR1 SGHTA, CDR2 FQGNSA. For the CDR3, the DNA is TGTGCCAGCAGCTTACGGGTAGCGGGACAATACAATGAGCAGTTCTTC. Its translation: CASSLRVAGQYNEQFF. The full variable domain, its missing parts supplied by reference TRBV7-2 and TRBJ2-1, is GAGVSQSPSNKVTEKGKDVELRCDPISGHTALYWYRQSLGQGLEFLIYFQGNSAPDKSGLPSDRFSAERTGGSVSTLTIQRTQQEDSAVYLCASSLRVAGQYNEQFFGPGTRLTVL.

The chain combines TRBV10-3 with TRBJ1-2, with D possibly TRBD1 on 5 matching bases. The length of the CDR3 is 16 residues. Trimming took off 5 bases at V and 0 bases at J, with 16 bases between the two ends. CDR1 is ENHRY and CDR2 is SYGVKD in the germline V gene. The CDR3 sequence: CAISRGQGEANYGYTF. CDR3 nucleotides: TGTGCCATCAGTCGTGGGCAGGGCGAAGCTAACTATGGCTACACCTTC.

V is TRBV10-3 and J is TRBJ2-1; 13 bases map to TRBD2. Unmatched junction bases numbered 3, after V lost 4 bases and J lost 6 bases. Germline assignment: CDR1 ENHRY and CDR2 SYGVKD. The CDR3 spans 15 residues. This chain's CDR3 is CAISGLAGGVNEQFF. The CDR3 coding sequence is TGTGCCATCAGTGGACTAGCGGGAGGTGTCAATGAGCAGTTCTTC.

The J gene is TRBJ2-2, the V gene TRBV5-1; D is ambiguous. The CDR3 totals 11 residues. The V and J ends lost 10 bases and 3 bases respectively, with 7 bases between them. The V gene's germline CDR1 is SGHRS and CDR2 YFSETQ. CDR3 loop: CAGQYTGELFF. Written as DNA, the CDR3 is TGCGCCGGCCAGTACACCGGGGAGCTGTTTTTT.

This clonotype was counted between two and nine times. This rearrangement joins TRBV25-1 to TRBJ2-5; 7 bases are a match to TRBD2. Germline-derived CDR1 and CDR2 are MGHDK and SYGVNS. CDR3 length equals 14 residues. With V trimmed by 5 bases and J by 5 bases, 8 bases remained unmatched. In nucleotides, the CDR3 is TGTGCCAGCAGTTGGACGGGGCGGGAGGAGACCCAGTACTTC. This gives the protein CASSWTGREETQYF. Combining the CDR3 with reference TRBV25-1 and TRBJ2-5 gives the whole variable domain EADIYQTPRYLVIGTGKKITLECSQTMGHDKMYWYQQDPGMELHLIHYSYGVNSTEKGDLSSESTVSRIRTEHFPLTLESARPSHTSQYLCASSWTGREETQYFGPGTRLLVL.

The V and J genes are TRBV6-1 and TRBJ2-2; TRBD2 is a possible D gene (5 bases). V was cut by 6 bases and J by 0 bases, with 8 bases left in between. CDR3 length: 14 residues. Germline values: CDR1 MNHNS, CDR2 SASEGT. CDR3 DNA sequence: TGTGCCAGCAGAGAACTAGCGAACACCGGGGAGCTGTTTTTT. This codes for CASRELANTGELFF.

About this clonotype itself: A much more abundant neighbour one base away suggests this may be a read error. The V and J genes are TRBV2 and TRBJ2-7; D may be TRBD2 (6 bases). The CDR3 is 11 amino acids. Germline V gene lookup returns CDR1 SNHLY and CDR2 FYNNEI. The CDR3 sequence is CDSSGRGEQYF. CDR3 in DNA: TGTGACAGCAGTGGGCGGGGCGAGCAGTACTTC.

V and J are TRBV7-9 and TRBJ2-7, with D maybe TRBD1 (6 bases). This CDR3 region has 14 residues. Deletions cut 5 bases from V and 5 bases from J, with 16 bases between. CDR1 is SEHNR and CDR2 is FQNEAQ in the germline V gene (reference sequence). CDR3 bases: TGTGCCAGCAGCCGAGCGCAGGGGCGGGACGAGCAGTACTTC. Translation gives CASSRAQGRDEQYF.

This clonotype turned up a few times. The V call is TRBV12-3 or TRBV12-4, the J call TRBJ1-3; the D is unclear. The CDR3 runs to 15 residues. V gave up 6 bases and J gave up 3 bases, with 15 bases separating them. The CDR3 region has the DNA TGTGCCAGCAGGCTCGGGAGAAGGTTTGGAAACACCATATATTTT. It yields the protein CASRLGRRFGNTIYF.

The chain has TRBV12-3 or TRBV12-4 and TRBJ1-5; no clear D gene. CDR3 length: 13 residues. The germline V and J ends were trimmed by 6 bases and 7 bases, with 13 bases remaining between them. The CDR3, as DNA: TGTGCCAGCAGGGTGAACCCCGGGCAGCCCCAGCATTTT. Amino acids: CASRVNPGQPQHF.

J is TRBJ2-1 and V is TRBV12-3 or TRBV12-4, with D unclear. Trimming took off 6 bases at V and 0 bases at J, with 12 bases between the two ends. This CDR3 region has 15 residues. The CDR3 nucleotides read TGTGCCAGCAGGGCGGACGGAAGCTCCTACAATGAGCAGTTCTTC. Translation gives CASRADGSSYNEQFF.

This clonotype was counted only a few times. V gene TRBV20-1 combines with J gene TRBJ1-6; 8 positions match TRBD1. CDR1 DFQATT and CDR2 SNEGSKA come from the germline V gene (reference sequence). The J segment lost 7 bases and the V segment lost 1 base, leaving 0 bases of the junction unmatched. The length of the CDR3 is 13 residues. As DNA, the CDR3 is TGCAGTGCTAGAGGGGACAGGAATTCACCCCTCCACTTT. This encodes CSARGDRNSPLHF.

This clonotype turned up a few times. The genes are TRBV6-7 and TRBJ2-5; TRBD1 matches at 7 bases. TRBV6-7 is given ORF status, its function remaining uncertain. After removal of 6 bases from V and 2 bases from J, the junction contained 12 bases not matched to a gene. CDR3 length: 16 residues. Here the CDR3 reads CASSPHLDREQETQYF. Written as DNA, the CDR3 is TGTGCCAGCAGCCCACACCTCGACAGGGAGCAAGAGACCCAGTACTTC.

This clonotype was observed at least ten times. CDR3 protein: CSARDRLERDEQFF. CDR3 nucleotides: TGCAGTGCTAGAGATCGGCTAGAGCGGGATGAGCAGTTCTTC. The chain has TRBV20-1 and TRBJ2-1; perhaps TRBD2 as D (6 bases). Trimming stripped 0 bases from V and 8 bases from J, with 14 bases between. The germline V gene has CDR1 DFQATT and CDR2 SNEGSKA (reference sequence). This CDR3 spans 14 amino acids.

V is TRBV5-6 and J is TRBJ2-2, with D possibly being TRBD1 (6 bases). V was clipped by 4 bases and J by 6 bases, with 10 bases between them. Per germline, CDR1 SGHDT and CDR2 YYEEEE. CDR3 length: 13 residues. This chain's CDR3 is CASSPTGPGELFF. CDR3 bases: TGTGCCAGCAGCCCTACAGGGCCCGGGGAGCTGTTTTTT.